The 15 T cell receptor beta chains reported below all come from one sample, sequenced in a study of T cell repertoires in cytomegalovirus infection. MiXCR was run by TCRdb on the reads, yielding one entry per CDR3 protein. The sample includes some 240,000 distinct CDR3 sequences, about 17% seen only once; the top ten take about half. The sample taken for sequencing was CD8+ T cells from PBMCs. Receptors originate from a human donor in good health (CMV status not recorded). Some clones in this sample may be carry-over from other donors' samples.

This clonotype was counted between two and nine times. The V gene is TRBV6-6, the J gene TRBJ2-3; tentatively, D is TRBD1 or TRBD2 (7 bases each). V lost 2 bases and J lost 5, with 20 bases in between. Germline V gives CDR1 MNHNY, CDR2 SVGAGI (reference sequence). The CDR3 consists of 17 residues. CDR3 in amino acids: CASSYMIRGGAVDTQYF. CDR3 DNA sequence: TGTGCCAGCAGTTACATGATCAGGGGGGGGGCCGTAGATACGCAGTATTTT.

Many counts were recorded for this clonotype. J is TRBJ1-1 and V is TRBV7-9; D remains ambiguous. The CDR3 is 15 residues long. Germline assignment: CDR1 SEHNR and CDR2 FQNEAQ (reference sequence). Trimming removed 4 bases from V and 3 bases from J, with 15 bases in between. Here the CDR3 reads CASSYPIGRDTEAFF. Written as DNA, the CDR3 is TGTGCCAGCAGCTACCCGATTGGGCGAGACACTGAAGCTTTCTTT.

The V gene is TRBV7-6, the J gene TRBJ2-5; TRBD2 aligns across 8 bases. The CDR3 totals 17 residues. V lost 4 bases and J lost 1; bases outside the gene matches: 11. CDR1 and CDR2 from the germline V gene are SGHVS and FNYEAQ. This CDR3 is CASSSPGGGGIQETQYF. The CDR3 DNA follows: TGTGCCAGCAGCTCCCCCGGCGGCGGGGGGATCCAAGAGACCCAGTACTTC.

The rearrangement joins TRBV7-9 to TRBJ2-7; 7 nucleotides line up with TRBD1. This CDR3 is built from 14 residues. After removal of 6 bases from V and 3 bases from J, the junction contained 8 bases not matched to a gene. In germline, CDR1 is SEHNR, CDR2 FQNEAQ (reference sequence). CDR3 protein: CASRPPGTVYEQYF. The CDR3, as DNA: TGTGCCAGCAGACCTCCCGGGACAGTCTACGAGCAGTACTTC.

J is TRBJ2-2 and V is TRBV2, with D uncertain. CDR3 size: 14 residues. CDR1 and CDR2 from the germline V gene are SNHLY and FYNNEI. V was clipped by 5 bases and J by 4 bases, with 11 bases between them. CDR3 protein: CASSFNIGTGELFF. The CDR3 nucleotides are TGTGCCAGCAGTTTTAATATTGGCACCGGGGAGCTGTTTTTT.

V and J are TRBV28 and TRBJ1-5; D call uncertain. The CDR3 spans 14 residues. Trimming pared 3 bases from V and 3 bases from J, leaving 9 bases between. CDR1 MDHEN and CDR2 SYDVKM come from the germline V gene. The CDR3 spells CASSFVTSNQPQHF. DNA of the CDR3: TGTGCCAGCAGTTTCGTGACCTCCAATCAGCCCCAGCATTTT. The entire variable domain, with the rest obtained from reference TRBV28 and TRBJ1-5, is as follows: DVKVTQSSRYLVKRTGEKVFLECVQDMDHENMFWYRQDPGLGLRLIYFSYDVKMKEKGDIPEGYSVSREKKERFSLILESASTNQTSMYLCASSFVTSNQPQHFGDGTRLSIL.

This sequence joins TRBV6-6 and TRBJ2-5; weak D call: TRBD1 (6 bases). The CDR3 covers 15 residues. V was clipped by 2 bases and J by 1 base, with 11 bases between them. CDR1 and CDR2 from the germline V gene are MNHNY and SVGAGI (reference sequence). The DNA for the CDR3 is TGTGCCAGCAGTTACGTGGACAGTGCCCAAGAGACCCAGTACTTC. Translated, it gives CASSYVDSAQETQYF.

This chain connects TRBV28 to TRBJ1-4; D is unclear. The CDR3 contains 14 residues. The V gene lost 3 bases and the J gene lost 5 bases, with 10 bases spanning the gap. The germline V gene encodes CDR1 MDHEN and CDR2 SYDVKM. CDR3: CASSFRRSNEKLFF. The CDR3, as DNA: TGTGCCAGCAGTTTTCGGAGGTCGAATGAAAAACTGTTTTTT.

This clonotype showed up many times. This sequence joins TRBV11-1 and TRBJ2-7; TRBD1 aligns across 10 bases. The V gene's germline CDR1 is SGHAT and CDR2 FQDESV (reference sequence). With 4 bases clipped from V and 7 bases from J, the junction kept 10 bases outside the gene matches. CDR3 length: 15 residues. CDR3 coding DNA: TGTGCCAGCAGCTCGACGACAGGGGGCCAGGGGGAGCAGTACTTC. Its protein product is CASSSTTGGQGEQYF.

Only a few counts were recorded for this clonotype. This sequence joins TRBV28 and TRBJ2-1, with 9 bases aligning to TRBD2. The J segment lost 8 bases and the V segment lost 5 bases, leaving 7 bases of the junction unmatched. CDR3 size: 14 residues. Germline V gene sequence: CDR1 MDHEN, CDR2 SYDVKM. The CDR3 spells CASSPGVAGDEQFF. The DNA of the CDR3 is TGTGCCAGCAGTCCAGGGGTAGCGGGGGATGAGCAGTTCTTC.

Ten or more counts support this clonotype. The DNA of the CDR3 is TGCGCCAGCAGCCAAGGGACGATCAACTCCTACAATGAGCAGTTCTTC. Residues: CASSQGTINSYNEQFF. The chain couples TRBV4-1 to TRBJ2-1, with unresolved D. The CDR3 is 16 residues long. Trimming cost V 1 base and J 0 bases, with 10 bases left between them. Germline V lookup: CDR1 MGHRA, CDR2 YSYEKL.

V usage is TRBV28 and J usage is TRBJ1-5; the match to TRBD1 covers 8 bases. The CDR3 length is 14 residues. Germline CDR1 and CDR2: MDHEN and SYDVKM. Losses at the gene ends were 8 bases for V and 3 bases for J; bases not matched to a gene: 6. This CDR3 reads CASRRTGTNQPQHF. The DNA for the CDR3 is TGTGCCAGCCGACGGACAGGGACCAATCAGCCCCAGCATTTT.

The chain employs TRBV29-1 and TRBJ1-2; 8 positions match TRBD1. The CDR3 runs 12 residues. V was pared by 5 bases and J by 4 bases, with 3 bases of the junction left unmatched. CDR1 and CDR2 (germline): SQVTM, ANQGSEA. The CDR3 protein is CSVSGGVYGYTF. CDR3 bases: TGCAGCGTTTCAGGGGGCGTCTATGGCTACACCTTC.

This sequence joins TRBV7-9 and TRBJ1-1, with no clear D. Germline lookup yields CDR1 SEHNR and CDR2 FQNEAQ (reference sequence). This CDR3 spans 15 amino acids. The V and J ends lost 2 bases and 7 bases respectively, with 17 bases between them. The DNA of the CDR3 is TGTGCCAGCAGCTTACTCTTAGGAACCCTCATTGAAGCTTTCTTT. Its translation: CASSLLLGTLIEAFF.

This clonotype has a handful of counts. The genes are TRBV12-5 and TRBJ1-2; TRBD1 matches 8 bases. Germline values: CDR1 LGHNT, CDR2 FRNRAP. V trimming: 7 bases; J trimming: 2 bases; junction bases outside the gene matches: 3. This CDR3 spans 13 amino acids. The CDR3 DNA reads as TGTGCTAGTGTCACAGGGGGAAACTATGGCTACACCTTC. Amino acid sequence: CASVTGGNYGYTF. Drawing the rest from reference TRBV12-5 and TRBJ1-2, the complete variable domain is DARVTQTPRHKVTEMGQEVTMRCQPILGHNTVFWYRQTMMQGLELLAYFRNRAPLDDSGMPKDRFSAEMPDATLATLKIQPSEPRDSAVYFCASVTGGNYGYTFGSGTRLTVV.